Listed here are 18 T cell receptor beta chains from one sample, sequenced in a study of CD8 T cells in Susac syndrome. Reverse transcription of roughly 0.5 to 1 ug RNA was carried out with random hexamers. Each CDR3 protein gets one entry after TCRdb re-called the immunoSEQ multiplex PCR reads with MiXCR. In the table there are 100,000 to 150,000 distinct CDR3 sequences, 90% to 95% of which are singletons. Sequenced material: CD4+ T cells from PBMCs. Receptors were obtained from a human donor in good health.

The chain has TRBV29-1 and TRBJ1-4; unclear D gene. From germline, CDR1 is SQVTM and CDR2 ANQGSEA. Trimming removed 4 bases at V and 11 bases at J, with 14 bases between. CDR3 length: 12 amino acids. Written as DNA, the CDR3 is TGCAGCGTTGTAGAGGGAGACGGCAAACTGTTTTTT. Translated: CSVVEGDGKLFF.

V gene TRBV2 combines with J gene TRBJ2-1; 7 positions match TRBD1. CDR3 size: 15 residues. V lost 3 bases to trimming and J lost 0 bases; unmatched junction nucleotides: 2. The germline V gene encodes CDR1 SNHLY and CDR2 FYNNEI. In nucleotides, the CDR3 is TGTGCCAGCAGTGAGGGACAGAGCTCCTACAATGAGCAGTTCTTC. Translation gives CASSEGQSSYNEQFF.

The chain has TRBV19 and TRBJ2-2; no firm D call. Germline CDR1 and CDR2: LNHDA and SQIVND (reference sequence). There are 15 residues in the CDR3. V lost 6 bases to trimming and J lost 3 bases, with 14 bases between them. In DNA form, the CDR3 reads TGTGCCAGTAGGGCGCAGGAGACTTACACCGGGGAGCTGTTTTTT. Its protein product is CASRAQETYTGELFF.

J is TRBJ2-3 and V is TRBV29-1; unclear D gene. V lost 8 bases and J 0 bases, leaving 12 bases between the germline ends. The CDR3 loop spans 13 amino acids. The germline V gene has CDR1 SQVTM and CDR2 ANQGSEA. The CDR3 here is CSLTDGSTDTQYF. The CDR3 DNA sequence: TGCAGCCTTACAGACGGGAGCACAGATACGCAGTATTTT.

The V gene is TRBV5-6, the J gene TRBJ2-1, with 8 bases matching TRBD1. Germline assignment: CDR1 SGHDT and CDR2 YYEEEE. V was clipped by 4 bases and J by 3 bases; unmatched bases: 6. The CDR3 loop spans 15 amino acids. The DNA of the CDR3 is TGTGCCAGCAGCCCCTCCGGACAGGGCTACAATGAGCAGTTCTTC. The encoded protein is CASSPSGQGYNEQFF. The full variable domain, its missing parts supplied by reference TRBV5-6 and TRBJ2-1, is DAGVTQSPTHLIKTRGQQVTLRCSPKSGHDTVSWYQQALGQGPQFIFQYYEEEERQRGNFPDRFSGHQFPNYSSELNVNALLLGDSALYLCASSPSGQGYNEQFFGPGTRLTVL.

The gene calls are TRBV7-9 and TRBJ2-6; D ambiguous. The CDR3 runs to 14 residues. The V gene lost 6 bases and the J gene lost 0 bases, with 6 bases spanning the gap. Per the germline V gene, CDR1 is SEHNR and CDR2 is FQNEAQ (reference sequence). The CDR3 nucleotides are TGTGCCAGCAGTCAGGCCTCTGGGGCCAACGTCCTGACTTTC. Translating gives CASSQASGANVLTF.

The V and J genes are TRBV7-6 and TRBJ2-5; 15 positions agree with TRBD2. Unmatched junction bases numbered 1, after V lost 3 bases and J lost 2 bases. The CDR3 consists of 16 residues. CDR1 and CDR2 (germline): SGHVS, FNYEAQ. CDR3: CASSFGTSGGQETQYF. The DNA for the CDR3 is TGTGCCAGCAGCTTCGGGACTAGCGGGGGGCAAGAGACCCAGTACTTC.

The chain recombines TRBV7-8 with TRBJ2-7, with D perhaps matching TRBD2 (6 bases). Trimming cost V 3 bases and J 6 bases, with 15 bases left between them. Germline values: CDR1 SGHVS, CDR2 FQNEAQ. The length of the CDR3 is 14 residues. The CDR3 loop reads CASSFGGSRPEQYF. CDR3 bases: TGTGCCAGCAGCTTCGGGGGATCTAGACCCGAGCAGTACTTC.

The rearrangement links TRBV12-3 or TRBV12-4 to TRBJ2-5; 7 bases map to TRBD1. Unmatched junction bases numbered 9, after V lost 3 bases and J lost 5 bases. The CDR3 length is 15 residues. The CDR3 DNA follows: TGTGCCAGCAGTTTGGGTAGACAGGGAAAGGAGACCCAGTACTTC. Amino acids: CASSLGRQGKETQYF.

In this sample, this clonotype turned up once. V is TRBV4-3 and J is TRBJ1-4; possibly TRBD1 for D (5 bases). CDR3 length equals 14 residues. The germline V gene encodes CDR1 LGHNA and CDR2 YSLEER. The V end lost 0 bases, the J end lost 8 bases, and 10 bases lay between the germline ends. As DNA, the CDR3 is TGCGCCAGCAGCCAAGACAGGGTTTTCGAAAAACTGTTTTTT. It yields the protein CASSQDRVFEKLFF.

CDR3 sequence: CASSLASGSNEQFF. In DNA, the CDR3 is TGTGCCAGCAGCTTAGCGAGCGGGAGCAATGAGCAGTTCTTC. The rearrangement links TRBV11-2 to TRBJ2-1; TRBD2 agrees at 8 bases. The germline V gene has CDR1 SGHAT and CDR2 FQNNGV. CDR3 length: 14 residues. V dropped 1 base and J dropped 6; count of bases not matched to a gene: 2.

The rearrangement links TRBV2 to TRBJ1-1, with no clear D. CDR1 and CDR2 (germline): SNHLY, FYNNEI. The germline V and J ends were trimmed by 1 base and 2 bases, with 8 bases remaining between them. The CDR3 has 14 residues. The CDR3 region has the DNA TGTGCCAGCAGTGAAGGGCTTCCTAACACTGAAGCTTTCTTT. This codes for CASSEGLPNTEAFF.

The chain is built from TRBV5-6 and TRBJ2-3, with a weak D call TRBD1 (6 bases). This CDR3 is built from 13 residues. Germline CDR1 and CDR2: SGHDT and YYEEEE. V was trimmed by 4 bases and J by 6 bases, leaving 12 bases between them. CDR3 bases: TGTGCCAGCAGCCTTCCTAGGGGGGATACGCAGTATTTT. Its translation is CASSLPRGDTQYF.

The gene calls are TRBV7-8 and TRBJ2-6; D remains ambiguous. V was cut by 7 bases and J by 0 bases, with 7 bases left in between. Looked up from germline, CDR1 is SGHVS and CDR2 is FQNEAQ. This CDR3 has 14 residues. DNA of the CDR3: TGTGCCAGCACCACCCCCTCTGGGGCCAACGTCCTGACTTTC. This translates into CASTTPSGANVLTF.

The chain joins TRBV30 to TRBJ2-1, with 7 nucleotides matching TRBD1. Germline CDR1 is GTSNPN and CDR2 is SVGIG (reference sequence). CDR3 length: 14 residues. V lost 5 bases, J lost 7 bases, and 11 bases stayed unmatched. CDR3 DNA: TGTGCCTGGGAGGGCGAGACAGGGAAAAATGAGCAGTTCTTC. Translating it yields CAWEGETGKNEQFF.

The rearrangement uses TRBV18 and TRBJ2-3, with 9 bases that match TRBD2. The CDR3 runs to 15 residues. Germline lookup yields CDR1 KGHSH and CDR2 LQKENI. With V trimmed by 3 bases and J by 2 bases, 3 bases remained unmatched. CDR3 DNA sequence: TGTGCCAGCTCACCTCTAGCGGGGAACACAGATACGCAGTATTTT. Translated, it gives CASSPLAGNTDTQYF. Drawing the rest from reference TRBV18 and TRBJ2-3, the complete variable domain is NAGVMQNPRHLVRRRGQEARLRCSPMKGHSHVYWYRQLPEEGLKFMVYLQKENIIDESGMPKERFSAEFPKEGPSILRIQQVVRGDSAAYFCASSPLAGNTDTQYFGPGTRLTVL.

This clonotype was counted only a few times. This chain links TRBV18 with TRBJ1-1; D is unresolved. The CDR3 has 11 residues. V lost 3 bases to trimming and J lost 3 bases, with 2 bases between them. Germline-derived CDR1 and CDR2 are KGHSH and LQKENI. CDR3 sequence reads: CASSPDTEAFF. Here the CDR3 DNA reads TGTGCCAGCTCACCCGACACTGAAGCTTTCTTT.

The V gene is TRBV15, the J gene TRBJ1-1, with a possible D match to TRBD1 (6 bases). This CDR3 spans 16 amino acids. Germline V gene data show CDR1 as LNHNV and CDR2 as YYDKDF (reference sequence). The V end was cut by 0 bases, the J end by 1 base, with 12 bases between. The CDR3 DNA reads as TGTGCCACCAGCAGAGAAGAGACCAGGGGGAACACTGAAGCTTTCTTT. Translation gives CATSREETRGNTEAFF.